Listed here are 30 T cell receptor beta chains from one sample, sequenced in a study of control samples from healthy donors and cancer patients (dated by TCRdb to the early 2020s). Library prep was done by the immunoSEQ multiplex PCR assay. TCRdb mirrors the immuneACCESS table, restricted to in-frame sequences. Some clones are absent from its copies; in checked studies, under half trace to an unresolved V gene, and the reason for the others is unknown. The sample table lists more than 60,000 clones, roughly 90% of them with a count of one. The ten largest clonotypes hold about 6.5% of the sample. Sequenced: PBMCs. Receptor source: a man between 60 and 75 years old with colorectal cancer.

The chain has TRBV5-8 and TRBJ2-7; the match to TRBD1 covers 7 bases. Germline CDR1 reads SGHTS; CDR2 reads YDEGEE. V gave up 4 bases and J gave up 2 bases; unmatched junction bases: 3. This CDR3 has 13 residues. DNA for the CDR3: TGTGCCAGCAGCCGGACAGGAACCTACGAGCAGTACTTC. It yields the protein CASSRTGTYEQYF.

The genes are TRBV6-5 and TRBJ2-3; D possibly corresponds to TRBD1 (5 bases). The V and J ends lost 2 bases and 3 bases respectively, with 15 bases between them. The CDR3 length is 16 residues. The germline V gene has CDR1 MNHEY and CDR2 SVGAGI. The CDR3 is CASSYTPRVGTDTQYF. In DNA form, the CDR3 reads TGTGCCAGCAGTTACACGCCCAGGGTTGGGACAGATACGCAGTATTTT.

This clone was counted a few times. Other DNA sequences in the sample encode the same CDR3. The chain carries TRBV5-1 and TRBJ2-7; D could derive from TRBD1 or TRBD2 (6 bases each). The CDR3 totals 14 residues. CDR1 is SGHRS, CDR2 YFSETQ, per germline. Trimming took 0 bases from V and 2 from J, leaving 9 bases between them. CDR3: CASSLVGGPYEQYF. The CDR3 nucleotides read TGCGCCAGCAGCTTGGTGGGGGGCCCCTACGAGCAGTACTTC.

The chain links TRBV5-1 to TRBJ1-5; TRBD1 agrees at 7 bases. Trimming at V came to 4 bases and at J to 0 bases, leaving 16 bases not matched to a gene. The V gene's germline CDR1 is SGHRS and CDR2 YFSETQ. The CDR3 length is 19 residues. This chain's CDR3 is CASSPYCGRGKYSNQPQHF. The CDR3 DNA follows: TGCGCCAGCAGCCCGTATTGTGGCAGGGGGAAGTATAGCAATCAGCCCCAGCATTTT.

The V and J genes are TRBV12-5 and TRBJ1-3, with D hard to call. This CDR3 is 13 amino acids long. Trimming removed 7 bases from V and 8 bases from J, with 15 bases in between. The germline V gene encodes CDR1 LGHNT and CDR2 FRNRAP. The CDR3 region is CASVSTLGYTIYF. CDR3 sequence (DNA): TGTGCTAGTGTCTCAACGCTGGGATACACCATATATTTT.

This rearrangement joins TRBV2 to TRBJ2-2; D tentatively reads TRBD1 or TRBD2 (6 bases each). V lost 8 bases and J 2 bases, leaving 12 bases between the germline ends. Germline assignment: CDR1 SNHLY and CDR2 FYNNEI. The CDR3 contains 14 residues. The CDR3 loop reads CASRRGVNTGELFF. The CDR3 DNA follows: TGTGCCAGCCGAAGGGGGGTAAACACCGGGGAGCTGTTTTTT. The full variable domain, rest sourced from reference TRBV2 and TRBJ2-2, is EPEVTQTPSHQVTQMGQEVILRCVPISNHLYFYWYRQILGQKVEFLVSFYNNEISEKSEIFDDQFSVERPDGSNFTLKIRSTKLEDSAMYFCASRRGVNTGELFFGEGSRLTVL.

The rearrangement uses TRBV11-2 and TRBJ2-7, with D uncertain. V was trimmed by 8 bases and J by 6 bases, leaving 17 bases between them. This CDR3 contains 13 residues. CDR1 is SGHAT, CDR2 FQNNGV, per germline. The DNA for the CDR3 is TGTGCCAGCGCCTCCTTAGACGGAAGCGAGCAGTACTTC. Its translation is CASASLDGSEQYF.

The V gene is TRBV5-1, the J gene TRBJ1-5; D remains ambiguous. Germline V gene data show CDR1 as SGHRS and CDR2 as YFSETQ. The length of the CDR3 is 13 residues. The ends were cut back, 7 bases at V and 10 bases at J, with 18 bases in the middle. The CDR3 sequence is CASRPGDSGPQHF. For the CDR3, the DNA is TGCGCCAGCCGCCCCGGTGATTCGGGCCCCCAGCATTTT.

The chain uses TRBV5-4 and TRBJ1-1, with 10 bases lining up with TRBD1. Trimming cost V 3 bases and J 4 bases; bases outside gene matches: 3. This CDR3 spans 14 amino acids. In germline, CDR1 is SGHNT, CDR2 YYREEE (reference sequence). The CDR3 nucleotides read TGTGCCAGCAGCTCCGGACAGGGGGTCACTGAAGCTTTCTTT. Translated: CASSSGQGVTEAFF.

V usage is TRBV11-2 and J usage is TRBJ1-2; TRBD1 is a possible D gene (6 bases). Germline values: CDR1 SGHAT, CDR2 FQNNGV. The CDR3 is 14 amino acids. Trimming removed 5 bases at V and 1 base at J, with 11 bases between. The CDR3 DNA sequence: TGTGCCAGCAGCCTGGACAGAAGTAACTATGGCTACACCTTC. This sequence encodes CASSLDRSNYGYTF.

The chain joins TRBV4-3 to TRBJ1-1, with D unresolved. Germline V gene sequence: CDR1 LGHNA, CDR2 YSLEER. Trimming removed 4 bases from V and 0 bases from J, with 12 bases in between. This CDR3 spans 15 amino acids. CDR3 bases: TGCGCCAGCAGCCGAGGAATCCTCATGAACACTGAAGCTTTCTTT. It translates to CASSRGILMNTEAFF.

This chain connects TRBV7-3 to TRBJ2-2; no reliable D call. Germline lookup yields CDR1 SGHTA and CDR2 FQGTGA. The length of the CDR3 is 14 residues. Trimming stripped 2 bases from V and 2 bases from J, with 6 bases between. The CDR3 region is CASSLVPNTGELFF. For the CDR3, the DNA is TGTGCCAGCAGCTTAGTCCCTAACACCGGGGAGCTGTTTTTT.

The V and J genes are TRBV4-2 and TRBJ1-1; 8 positions agree with TRBD1. V was pared by 3 bases and J by 5 bases, with 8 bases of the junction left unmatched. The CDR3 is 15 amino acids. Germline V gene data show CDR1 as LGHNA and CDR2 as YNFKEQ. The CDR3 coding sequence is TGTGCCAGCAGCCAGGAAGACAGGGGAGGAACTGAAGCTTTCTTT. This sequence encodes CASSQEDRGGTEAFF.

This chain uses TRBV2 with TRBJ2-3, with D possibly TRBD2 on 5 matching bases. Looked up from germline, CDR1 is SNHLY and CDR2 is FYNNEI. V lost 8 bases, J lost 4 bases, and 13 bases lay in between. The length of the CDR3 is 13 residues. CDR3 sequence reads: CASGSLGADTQYF. CDR3 bases: TGTGCCAGCGGGAGCCTTGGGGCAGATACGCAGTATTTT.

The CDR3 DNA sequence: TGTGCCTGGAGTAGGGAAGATACGCAGTATTTT. Protein product: CAWSREDTQYF. The chain uses TRBV30 and TRBJ2-3; D is ambiguous. The CDR3 sequence is 11 residues long. V gave up 2 bases and J gave up 5 bases, with 5 bases separating them. CDR1 and CDR2 from the germline V gene are GTSNPN and SVGIG (reference sequence).

Here the CDR3 DNA reads TGCAGCGTGCGAGGATCCCACACTGAAGCTTTCTTT. Its protein product is CSVRGSHTEAFF. The chain recombines TRBV29-1 with TRBJ1-1, with D unresolved. The germline V and J ends were trimmed by 6 bases and 3 bases, with 11 bases remaining between them. Germline V gene lookup returns CDR1 SQVTM and CDR2 ANQGSEA. This CDR3 comprises 12 residues.

The gene calls are TRBV25-1 and TRBJ1-2, with 7 bases that match TRBD1. The J segment lost 2 bases and the V segment lost 7 bases, leaving 1 base of the junction unmatched. The V gene's germline CDR1 is MGHDK and CDR2 SYGVNS. This CDR3 contains 12 residues. The CDR3 loop is CASTTGNYGYTF. The CDR3, as DNA: TGTGCCAGCACGACAGGGAACTATGGCTACACCTTC.

V usage is TRBV3-1 (or the pseudogene TRBV3-2) and J usage is TRBJ1-6, with 7 bases matching TRBD1. V dropped 1 base and J dropped 7; count of bases not matched to a gene: 7. Germline CDR1 LGHDT, CDR2 YNNKEL (reference sequence). CDR3 length: 16 residues. CDR3 in DNA: TGTGCCAGCAGCCAAGTCCCCAGGGGGAGGAATTCACCCCTCCACTTT. Amino acid sequence: CASSQVPRGRNSPLHF.

Details on this clone: Within the sample, other DNA sequences also encode this same CDR3. The chain is built from TRBV5-1 and TRBJ2-5; D may be TRBD2 (7 bases). The V gene's germline CDR1 is SGHRS and CDR2 YFSETQ. Trimming removed 4 bases from V and 5 bases from J, with 21 bases in between. The CDR3 covers 16 residues. The CDR3 region is CASSLNGGRPSETQYF. In nucleotides, the CDR3 is TGCGCCAGCAGCCTCAACGGGGGGCGGCCCTCGGAGACCCAGTACTTC.

V and J are TRBV30 and TRBJ1-2; D is possibly TRBD1 (5 bases). This CDR3 has 14 residues. The germline gives CDR1 GTSNPN, CDR2 SVGIG (reference sequence). The V gene lost 0 bases and the J gene lost 7 bases, with 15 bases spanning the gap. In DNA, the CDR3 is TGTGCCTGGAGTGTAACGCGGGGGAGTAGTGGCTACACCTTC. Its translation: CAWSVTRGSSGYTF.

This clone was picked up one time. The chain couples TRBV7-5 to TRBJ1-2; the tabulated D call, TRBD1, remains unverified against the DNA. TRBV7-5 is listed as a pseudogene. This CDR3 region has 15 residues. The DNA of the CDR3 is TGTGCCAGAAGCTCACCACCTACAGGGATTGATGGCTACACCTTC. Residues: CARSSPPTGIDGYTF.

The CDR3 protein is CASSLEGARGYTF. The CDR3 DNA is TGCGCCAGCAGCTTGGAGGGGGCGAGGGGCTACACCTTC. The chain has TRBV5-1 and TRBJ1-2; 7 nucleotides line up with TRBD1. Germline CDR1 is SGHRS and CDR2 is YFSETQ. The ends lost 0 bases at V and 8 bases at J; junction bases unmatched: 4. The CDR3 consists of 13 residues.

The chain employs TRBV28 and TRBJ2-1, with a possible D match to TRBD2 (5 bases). Germline values: CDR1 MDHEN, CDR2 SYDVKM. With 4 bases removed from V and 0 bases from J, the gap between germline ends came to 10 bases. The CDR3 is 15 residues long. In nucleotides, the CDR3 is TGTGCCAGCAGTTCCGGGATCCACTCCTACAATGAGCAGTTCTTC. This sequence encodes CASSSGIHSYNEQFF.

V usage is TRBV9 and J usage is TRBJ2-7, with 7 bases aligning to TRBD1. The J segment lost 2 bases and the V segment lost 2 bases, leaving 4 bases of the junction unmatched. Germline-derived CDR1 and CDR2 are SGDLS and YYNGEE. This CDR3 comprises 14 residues. The CDR3 region has the DNA TGTGCCAGCAGCGTTTCGACAGGGACCTACGAGCAGTACTTC. Its translation is CASSVSTGTYEQYF. The variable domain in full, completed from reference TRBV9 and TRBJ2-7, reads DSGVTQTPKHLITATGQRVTLRCSPRSGDLSVYWYQQSLDQGLQFLIQYYNGEERAKGNILERFSAQQFPDLHSELNLSSLELGDSALYFCASSVSTGTYEQYFGPGTRLTVT.

This chain joins TRBV7-2 and TRBJ1-1, with D unclear. CDR3 length equals 14 residues. The germline V gene encodes CDR1 SGHTA and CDR2 FQGNSA. V gave up 4 bases and J gave up 1 base, with 10 bases separating them. The CDR3 reads CASSYPRRNTEAFF. The CDR3 coding sequence is TGTGCCAGCAGCTACCCCCGGAGGAACACTGAAGCTTTCTTT.

The J gene is TRBJ1-6, the V gene TRBV15, with D possibly matching TRBD1 (5 bases). Trimming took 1 base from V and 14 from J, leaving 12 bases between them. CDR3 length equals 13 residues. Germline CDR1 reads LNHNV; CDR2 reads YYDKDF (reference sequence). The CDR3 DNA reads TGTGCCACCAGCAGAGGGGCAGGGAACACCCTCCACTTT. It translates to CATSRGAGNTLHF.

The chain recombines TRBV7-9 with TRBJ2-3; tentatively, D is TRBD2 (6 bases). The CDR3 length is 14 residues. Germline V gives CDR1 SEHNR, CDR2 FQNEAQ (reference sequence). Trimming shortened V by 2 bases and J by 4 bases, and 10 bases separated the two germline ends. CDR3 loop: CASSLNTGADTQYF. CDR3 nucleotide sequence: TGTGCCAGCAGCTTAAATACGGGGGCAGATACGCAGTATTTT. The whole variable domain, remainder taken from reference TRBV7-9 and TRBJ2-3, is DTGVSQNPRHKITKRGQNVTFRCDPISEHNRLYWYRQTLGQGPEFLTYFQNEAQLEKSRLLSDRFSAERPKGSFSTLEIQRTEQGDSAMYLCASSLNTGADTQYFGPGTRLTVL.

The CDR3 nucleotides read TGCGCCAGCAGCCAAGAGGGAGGAGAAAAACTGTTTTTT. Its protein is CASSQEGGEKLFF. The V gene is TRBV4-3, the J gene TRBJ1-4; unclear D gene. CDR1 and CDR2 from the germline V gene are LGHNA and YSLEER. V was shortened by 0 bases and J by 8 bases, with 7 bases between the two germline ends. The CDR3 is made up of 13 amino acids.

J is TRBJ2-3 and V is TRBV18; tentatively, D is TRBD2 (6 bases). Germline V gives CDR1 KGHSH, CDR2 LQKENI. The CDR3 runs 15 residues. V dropped 0 bases and J dropped 4 bases, with 11 bases sitting between them. This CDR3 reads CASSPPAGGSDTQYF. CDR3 DNA sequence: TGTGCCAGCTCACCACCGGCTGGAGGGTCAGATACGCAGTATTTT.

The J gene is TRBJ1-1, the V gene TRBV7-9; 12 bases agree with TRBD1. V gave up 5 bases and J gave up 6 bases; unmatched junction bases: 7. The V gene's germline CDR1 is SEHNR and CDR2 FQNEAQ (reference sequence). This CDR3 has 15 residues. CDR3 sequence (DNA): TGTGCCAGCAGCCCCGGGACAGGGGGCCTGGCTGAAGCTTTCTTT. Amino acid sequence: CASSPGTGGLAEAFF. Drawing the rest from reference TRBV7-9 and TRBJ1-1, the complete variable domain is DTGVSQNPRHKITKRGQNVTFRCDPISEHNRLYWYRQTLGQGPEFLTYFQNEAQLEKSRLLSDRFSAERPKGSFSTLEIQRTEQGDSAMYLCASSPGTGGLAEAFFGQGTRLTVV.